Following are 10 T cell receptor beta chains from one sample sequenced in a study of breast tumors, draining lymph nodes, adjacent tissues. The lymph nodes were axillary draining lymph nodes from breast cancer patients. TCRdb analysed the multiplex PCR reads with MiXCR anew, one entry per CDR3 protein. The table lists about 220,000 distinct CDR3 sequences, around 34% of them singletons. Sequencing was carried out using axillary lymph node tissue. These receptors came from a female donor with breast cancer. Some clones in this sample may be carry-over from other donors' samples.

This clonotype came up many times. This chain connects TRBV19 to TRBJ2-7; D could derive from TRBD1 or TRBD2 (5 bases each). Trimming took off 7 bases at V and 2 bases at J, with 18 bases between the two ends. The germline gives CDR1 LNHDA, CDR2 SQIVND (reference sequence). This CDR3 region has 15 residues. CDR3 DNA sequence: TGTGCCAGTAAGAGGGCCGGGACCGACCCCTACGAGCAGTACTTC. Translating gives CASKRAGTDPYEQYF.

This chain connects TRBV6-4 to TRBJ2-1; D gene ambiguous. Germline V CDR1 and CDR2: MRHNA, SNTAGT. The CDR3 extends over 15 amino acids. V gave up 5 bases and J gave up 0 bases, with 11 bases separating them. The CDR3 spells CASSPSPSSYNEQFF. CDR3 nucleotide sequence: TGTGCCAGCAGTCCCAGCCCCAGCTCCTACAATGAGCAGTTCTTC.

The rearrangement links TRBV7-9 to TRBJ1-6; 8 nucleotides match TRBD1. The CDR3 sequence is 18 residues long. Germline-derived CDR1 and CDR2 are SEHNR and FQNEAQ (reference sequence). V trimming: 5 bases; J trimming: 9 bases; junction bases outside the gene matches: 18. The chain's CDR3 is CASSKHTEGQVVGSPLHF. DNA for the CDR3: TGTGCCAGCAGCAAGCACACTGAGGGACAGGTGGTTGGTTCACCCCTCCACTTT. Filled out from reference TRBV7-9 and TRBJ1-6, the complete variable domain reads DTGVSQNPRHKITKRGQNVTFRCDPISEHNRLYWYRQTLGQGPEFLTYFQNEAQLEKSRLLSDRFSAERPKGSFSTLEIQRTEQGDSAMYLCASSKHTEGQVVGSPLHFGNGTRLTVT.

Ten or more counts support this clonotype. J is TRBJ2-3 and V is TRBV7-2; maybe TRBD1 (6 bases). V was pared by 3 bases and J by 3 bases, with 19 bases between. This CDR3 has 17 residues. CDR1 and CDR2 (germline): SGHTA, FQGNSA. CDR3 protein: CASSLGAQIGGTDTQYF. In nucleotides, the CDR3 is TGTGCCAGCAGCTTGGGGGCCCAAATAGGCGGAACAGATACGCAGTATTTT.

Note on this clonotype: One junction end does not reproduce the germline sequence, and a read error may be involved. The chain is built from TRBV12-3 or TRBV12-4 and TRBJ2-1; 9 bases agree with TRBD2. The CDR3 is 15 amino acids. The CDR3 region is CASIKLAGFCNEQLF. The CDR3, as DNA: TGTGCCAGCATTAAACTAGCGGGTTTCTGCAATGAGCAGCTCTTC.

Worth noting for this clonotype: A junction end diverges from the germline sequence, so it may reflect a read error. The V gene is TRBV7-7, the J gene TRBJ2-3; 11 nucleotides align to TRBD2. Per the germline V gene, CDR1 is SSHAT and CDR2 is FNYEAQ (reference sequence). The length of the CDR3 is 15 residues. CDR3 amino acids: CASRHKTSGADTQYF. The DNA for the CDR3 is TGTGCTAGCAGACATAAGACTAGCGGGGCAGATACGCAGTATTTT.

There are many counts of this clonotype. CDR3 region: CASSSGPLDYGYTF. The CDR3 DNA sequence: TGTGCCAGCAGCTCGGGACCTTTAGACTATGGCTACACCTTC. J is TRBJ1-2 and V is TRBV5-5; D is perhaps TRBD1 (5 bases). Trimming shortened V by 3 bases and J by 3 bases, and 12 bases separated the two germline ends. Germline V gene data show CDR1 as SGHKS and CDR2 as YYEKEE (reference sequence). This CDR3 contains 14 residues.

The chain couples TRBV27 to TRBJ2-7, with 8 bases identical to TRBD2. With V trimmed by 5 bases and J by 3 bases, 15 bases remained unmatched. The CDR3 runs to 17 residues. CDR1 and CDR2 from the germline V gene are MNHEY and SMNVEV (reference sequence). The CDR3 spells CASSGGTRPHRDYEQYF. CDR3 DNA: TGTGCCAGCAGTGGCGGGACTAGGCCTCATCGTGACTACGAGCAGTACTTC.

The chain carries TRBV7-9 and TRBJ2-1, with 9 bases aligning to TRBD2. With V trimmed by 1 base and J by 7 bases, 8 bases remained unmatched. CDR1 and CDR2 (germline): SEHNR, FQNEAQ (reference sequence). The CDR3 has 16 residues. CDR3 sequence (DNA): TGTGCCAGCAGCTTAGTTAGCGGGGGAGCTTGGAATGAGCAGTTCTTC. It translates to CASSLVSGGAWNEQFF.

The genes are TRBV7-9 and TRBJ2-3, with D uncertain. The CDR3 spans 13 residues. The germline CDR1 and CDR2 sequences are SEHNR and FQNEAQ (reference sequence). Trimming stripped 6 bases from V and 4 bases from J, with 11 bases between. CDR3 protein: CASRIVNADTQYF. For the CDR3, the DNA is TGTGCCAGCAGAATAGTCAACGCAGATACGCAGTATTTT. Together with reference TRBV7-9 and TRBJ2-3, the CDR3 gives the full variable domain: DTGVSQNPRHKITKRGQNVTFRCDPISEHNRLYWYRQTLGQGPEFLTYFQNEAQLEKSRLLSDRFSAERPKGSFSTLEIQRTEQGDSAMYLCASRIVNADTQYFGPGTRLTVL.